The clone carrying this TCR beta chain was observed at least ten times. Trimming took 3 bases from V and 5 from J, leaving 7 bases between them. Germline V gene lookup returns CDR1 SGHTA and CDR2 FQGNSA. The CDR3 is 12 amino acids. This entry comes from a study of early T cells in non-severe SARS-CoV-2 infection. In TCRdb, the 5' RACE reads were re-called with MiXCR into one record per CDR3 protein. The sample has 25,000 to 35,000 distinct CDR3 sequences, roughly 3% seen once. The source material was whole blood. The gene calls are TRBV7-2 and TRBJ2-5; D unclear. The TCR sequence derives from an adult who was a healthcare worker with PCR-confirmed SARS-CoV-2 infection or an uninfected control (not recorded which). The CDR3 coding sequence is TGTGCCAGCAGCTTTTTTTCGGAGACCCAGTACTTC. Translating it yields CASSFFSETQYF.